The clone carrying this TCR beta chain was counted a few times. Its target is not known. This sample is drawn from a study of CD8+ T cells in alopecia areata. Extraction of RNA preceded its reverse transcription into cDNA, which served as the sequencing template. This table comes from immunoSEQ multiplex PCR, and its TCRdb copy is limited to in-frame clones, with some not included. The table includes 140,000 to 150,000 clones, 47% detected once. This CDR3 comprises 15 residues. Trimming at V came to 5 bases and at J to 5 bases, leaving 6 bases not matched to a gene. The germline V gene has CDR1 SGHVS and CDR2 FNYEAQ. Study findings and constraints: Alopecia totalis/universalis scalp especially showed more expanded CD8+ clones than normal scalp.

The receptor was isolated from a human donor with alopecia areata. The chain links TRBV7-6 to TRBJ2-2, with TRBD1 matching 9 bases. The sample consisted of CD4+ T cells sorted from blood. CDR3 nucleotides: TGTGCCAGCAGCAGGGGACAGGGAGGGACCGGGGAGCTGTTTTTT. It yields the protein CASSRGQGGTGELFF.